Listed below are T cell receptor beta chains from one sample, sequenced in a study of T cell responses to AZD1222 COVID-19 vaccine. Only in-frame clones appear in the TCRdb table, and some are missing; sequencing was by immunoSEQ multiplex PCR. The table records approximately 110,000 clones, around 85% of them present only once. The sequencing here drew on peripheral blood, taken 28 days after the second AZD1222 dose. Every receptor here comes from an adult who received the AZD1222 COVID-19 vaccine. CDR3s include the opening cysteine and the closing phenylalanine or tryptophan. A D gene is named only where the DNA matches it firmly. Not every row has a clone size; where given, it reads once, few, many or a size class.

>TRBJ1-5|16|-|TRBV6-6|few
CASSPTGASFGQPQHF
TGTGCCAGCAGTCCCACCGGGGCCTCTTTTGGCCAGCCCCAGCATTTT
>TRBJ2-7|15|TRBD2|TRBV10-1|-
CASSESASGTWEQYF
TGCGCCAGCAGTGAGTCGGCTAGCGGGACCTGGGAGCAGTACTTC
>TRBJ2-7|15|TRBD2|TRBV6-5|-
CASSYLSGGAYEQYF
TGTGCCAGCAGTTACCTTAGCGGGGGGGCTTACGAGCAGTACTTC
>TRBJ1-3|15|-|TRBV4-1|-
CASSLRDQGGNTIYF
TGCGCCAGCAGCCTCCGGGACCAGGGGGGAAACACCATATATTTT
>TRBJ1-5|18|TRBD1|TRBV30|few
CAWGPLDRVTWSNQPQHF
TGTGCCTGGGGTCCCCTGGACAGGGTGACCTGGAGCAATCAGCCCCAGCATTTT
>TRBJ1-5|14|TRBD1|TRBV9|-
CASSPGQGLQPQHF
TGTGCCAGCAGCCCCGGACAGGGTCTCCAGCCCCAGCATTTT
>TRBJ1-1|13|-|TRBV7-3|-
CASSLDMNTEAFF
TGTGCCAGCAGCCTTGACATGAACACTGAAGCTTTCTTT
>TRBJ2-3|13|-|TRBV9|-
CASSVGGGKTQYF
TGTGCCAGCAGCGTCGGAGGGGGAAAGACGCAGTATTTT
>TRBJ1-5|17|-|TRBV5-4|-
CASSLWRGWDGNQPQHF
TGTGCCAGCAGCTTGTGGAGGGGATGGGATGGCAATCAGCCCCAGCATTTT
>TRBJ1-1|18|-|TRBV27|-
CASSLLPAGDRLNTEAFF
TGTGCCAGCAGTCTTCTCCCGGCAGGGGATCGCTTGAACACTGAAGCTTTCTTT
>TRBJ2-5|15|-|TRBV27|-
CASSLDLGGAETQYF
TGTGCCAGCAGTCTCGATTTGGGGGGGGCAGAGACCCAGTACTTC
>TRBJ2-5|13|-|TRBV5-1|-
CASRDQRQETQYF
TGCGCCAGCAGGGACCAACGACAAGAGACCCAGTACTTC
>TRBJ2-5|13|-|TRBV7-3|-
CASSPRQEETQYF
TGTGCCAGCAGCCCTCGACAGGAGGAGACCCAGTACTTC
>TRBJ2-4|14|-|TRBV30|-
CAWSGGGAKNIQYF
TGTGCCTGGAGTGGAGGGGGGGCCAAAAACATTCAGTACTTC
>TRBJ1-2|15|-|TRBV28|-
CASSYPGGGHYGYTF
TGTGCCAGCAGTTATCCCGGTGGGGGGCACTATGGCTACACCTTC
>TRBJ1-1|13|-|TRBV2|-
CASSEAPGREAFF
TGTGCCAGCAGTGAAGCACCTGGCAGGGAAGCTTTCTTT
>TRBJ2-5|14|-|TRBV6-4|-
CASSDCGGQETQYF
TGTGCCAGCAGTGACTGCGGAGGCCAAGAGACCCAGTACTTC
>TRBJ1-6|18|-|TRBV2|few
CASSERVSQSSYNSPLHF
TGTGCCAGCAGTGAGCGAGTCAGTCAGAGCTCCTATAATTCACCCCTCCACTTT
>TRBJ2-5|12|-|TRBV7-3|-
CASSSVGETQYF
TGTGCCAGCAGCTCCGTCGGGGAGACCCAGTACTTC
>TRBJ1-4|16|TRBD1|TRBV19|-
CASRFRDSKFGEKLFF
TGTGCCAGTAGATTCCGGGACAGTAAGTTTGGTGAAAAACTGTTTTTT
>TRBJ2-1|16|-|TRBV11-2|-
CASSLDRAVSYNEQFF
TGTGCCAGCAGCTTAGATCGGGCAGTCTCCTACAATGAGCAGTTCTTC
>TRBJ2-3|16|TRBD2|TRBV5-1|-
CASSLALAGETDTQYF
TGCGCCAGCAGCTTGGCCCTAGCGGGGGAGACAGATACGCAGTATTTT
>TRBJ1-3|16|-|TRBV7-6|-
CASSLAKRNSGNTIYF
TGTGCCAGCAGCTTAGCGAAACGGAACTCTGGAAACACCATATATTTT
>TRBJ1-6|14|-|TRBV5-1|-
CASSLGQGHSPLHF
TGCGCCAGCAGCCTCGGGCAGGGGCATTCACCCCTCCACTTT
>TRBJ2-3|14|TRBD1|TRBV14|-
CASSQVTGADTQYF
TGTGCCAGCAGCCAAGTAACAGGGGCGGATACGCAGTATTTT
>TRBJ2-7|15|-|TRBV28|-
CASNNEGGPSHEQYF
TGTGCCAGCAATAACGAGGGGGGGCCTTCCCACGAGCAGTACTTC
>TRBJ2-5|16|-|TRBV4-2|-
CASSQGNGGQKETQYF
TGTGCCAGCAGCCAAGGAAACGGGGGGCAGAAAGAGACCCAGTACTTC
>TRBJ1-5|13|-|TRBV30|-
CAWSQGNNQPQHF
TGTGCCTGGAGCCAAGGCAATAATCAGCCCCAGCATTTT
>TRBJ1-2|14|-|TRBV6-5|once
CASSYLGGDGGYTF
TGTGCCAGCAGTTACTTAGGGGGGGACGGCGGCTACACCTTC
>TRBJ2-7|14|-|TRBV10-3|-
CASSTEGSSYEQYF
TGTGCCAGCTCCACGGAGGGAAGCTCCTACGAGCAGTACTTC
>TRBJ1-4|15|-|TRBV7-9|-
CASRRDPYLNEKLFF
TGTGCCAGCAGGAGGGACCCCTACCTGAATGAAAAACTGTTTTTT
>TRBJ1-2|15|-|TRBV5-6|few
CASSLGQQLWEGYTF
TGTGCCAGCAGCTTGGGACAGCAACTTTGGGAGGGCTACACCTTC